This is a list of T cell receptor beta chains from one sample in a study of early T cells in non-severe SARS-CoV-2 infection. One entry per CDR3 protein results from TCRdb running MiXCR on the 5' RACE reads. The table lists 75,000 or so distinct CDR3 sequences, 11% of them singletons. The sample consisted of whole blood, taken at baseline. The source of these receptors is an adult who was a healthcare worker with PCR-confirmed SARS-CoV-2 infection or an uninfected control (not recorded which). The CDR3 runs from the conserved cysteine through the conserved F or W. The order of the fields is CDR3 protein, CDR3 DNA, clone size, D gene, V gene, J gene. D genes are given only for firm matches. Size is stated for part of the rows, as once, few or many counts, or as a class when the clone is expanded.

CDR3: CASSLFHKTSYNEQFF
DNA: TGTGCCAGCAGCTTATTCCACAAAACCTCCTACAATGAGCAGTTCTTC
size: .
D: .
V: TRBV11-3
J: TRBJ2-1

CDR3: CASSLFLAPSGGELFF
DNA: TGTGCTAGCAGCCTCTTCCTAGCGCCCAGCGGCGGGGAGCTGTTTTTT
size: many
D: .
V: TRBV7-7
J: TRBJ2-2

CDR3: CASSLPGTDEAFF
DNA: TGTGCCAGCAGCTTACCCGGGACGGATGAAGCTTTCTTT
size: .
D: .
V: TRBV7-9
J: TRBJ1-1

CDR3: CASTATANEQFF
DNA: TGTGCCAGTACTGCGACAGCAAATGAGCAGTTCTTC
size: .
D: .
V: TRBV6-2/TRBV6-3
J: TRBJ2-1

CDR3: CATSDPGLGNQPQHF
DNA: TGTGCCACCAGTGATCCAGGGCTCGGCAATCAGCCCCAGCATTTT
size: many
D: .
V: TRBV24-1
J: TRBJ1-5

CDR3: CASSSPGAQYF
DNA: TGTGCCAGCAGCTCCCCGGGGGCGCAGTACTTC
size: few
D: .
V: TRBV7-2
J: TRBJ2-7

CDR3: CASSPGHPYSYEQYF
DNA: TGTGCCAGCAGTCCGGGACACCCTTACTCCTACGAGCAGTACTTC
size: .
D: .
V: TRBV7-3
J: TRBJ2-7

CDR3: CASSERWFTDTQYF
DNA: TGCGCCAGCAGTGAGAGGTGGTTCACAGATACGCAGTATTTT
size: few
D: .
V: TRBV10-2
J: TRBJ2-3

CDR3: CASSLGDSDSGNTIYF
DNA: TGTGCCAGCAGCTTGGGGGACAGTGACTCTGGAAACACCATATATTTT
size: once
D: TRBD1
V: TRBV5-6
J: TRBJ1-3

CDR3: CAIREQDRGHEQYF
DNA: TGTGCCATCAGAGAGCAGGACAGGGGCCACGAGCAGTACTTC
size: few
D: TRBD1
V: TRBV10-3
J: TRBJ2-7